These 26 T cell receptor beta chains came from one sample sequenced in a study of shared clonotypes between healthy human individuals. Measured with immunoSEQ multiplex PCR; TCRdb has only the in-frame clones, and not every one. There are under 850,000 clones in the sample; around 70% occur only once, and under 2% lies in the top ten. The sequencing input was memory CD4+ T cells sorted from blood. As for subset: CD45RA-negative fraction. The receptors originated from a woman between 25 and 40 years old in good health.

The chain uses TRBV6-6 and TRBJ1-2; TRBD1 matches 8 bases. Germline CDR1 MNHNY, CDR2 SVGAGI (reference sequence). There are 12 residues in the CDR3. The V gene end was trimmed by 6 bases and the J gene end by 7 bases; junction bases not matched to a gene: 4. In DNA form, the CDR3 reads TGTGCCAGCAGCCTGGACAGGGCTGGCTACACCTTC. This sequence encodes CASSLDRAGYTF.

This chain uses TRBV19 with TRBJ1-5; D unresolved. The CDR3 consists of 15 residues. Germline V gene sequence: CDR1 LNHDA, CDR2 SQIVND (reference sequence). V was trimmed by 0 bases and J by 0 bases, leaving 6 bases between them. CDR3 loop: CASSIDRNSNQPQHF. The CDR3 bases are TGTGCCAGTAGTATAGACAGAAATAGCAATCAGCCCCAGCATTTT. Full variable domain (remainder filled in from reference TRBV19 and TRBJ1-5): DGGITQSPKYLFRKEGQNVTLSCEQNLNHDAMYWYRQDPGQGLRLIYYSQIVNDFQKGDIAEGYSVSREKKESFPLTVTSAQKNPTAFYLCASSIDRNSNQPQHFGDGTRLSIL.

The rearrangement joins TRBV9 to TRBJ2-5, with TRBD2 matching over 9 bases. Germline V lookup: CDR1 SGDLS, CDR2 YYNGEE. The CDR3 loop spans 14 amino acids. Trimming at V came to 4 bases and at J to 5 bases, leaving 6 bases not matched to a gene. CDR3 protein: CASSRGRAGETQYF. The CDR3 nucleotides are TGTGCCAGCAGCCGCGGGAGGGCCGGGGAGACCCAGTACTTC.

The sample holds one count of this clone. The rearrangement links TRBV27 to TRBJ2-1; TRBD2 agrees at 9 bases. Germline CDR1 MNHEY, CDR2 SMNVEV (reference sequence). V trimming: 1 base; J trimming: 10 bases; junction bases outside the gene matches: 8. There are 15 residues in the CDR3. CDR3 DNA: TGTGCCAGCAGTTTATTAGCGGGAGTTAAGGGGGAGCAGTTCTTC. Residues: CASSLLAGVKGEQFF.

This chain's CDR3 is CASRSRSNQPQHF. The CDR3 DNA sequence: TGTGCCAGCAGATCTAGGAGCAATCAGCCCCAGCATTTT. The chain joins TRBV28 to TRBJ1-5; D is unclear. CDR3 length: 13 residues. Germline loops: CDR1 MDHEN, CDR2 SYDVKM. Trimming cost V 6 bases and J 1 base, with 7 bases left between them.

V gene TRBV28 combines with J gene TRBJ2-3; a possible D gene is TRBD2 (5 bases). Germline assignment: CDR1 MDHEN and CDR2 SYDVKM. CDR3 length equals 16 residues. V lost 4 bases, J lost 2 bases, and 16 bases lay in between. DNA of the CDR3: TGTGCCAGCAGTTCTCACTCGGAGCGGCCCACAGATACGCAGTATTTT. This encodes CASSSHSERPTDTQYF.

The rearrangement uses TRBV5-1 and TRBJ2-1; 8 nucleotides line up with TRBD2. Germline-derived CDR1 and CDR2 are SGHRS and YFSETQ. This CDR3 has 14 amino acids. J was trimmed by 12 bases and V by 4 bases; bases with no gene match: 12. The CDR3 nucleotides read TGCGCCAGCAGCCTAGGGACTAGACAAGGGGCGCAGTTCTTC. Protein sequence: CASSLGTRQGAQFF.

J is TRBJ2-7 and V is TRBV2; TRBD1 might be the D (5 bases). V dropped 5 bases and J dropped 3 bases, with 17 bases sitting between them. The CDR3 runs to 15 residues. Germline values: CDR1 SNHLY, CDR2 FYNNEI. CDR3 coding DNA: TGTGCCAGCAGTAACAGGAGAACTTTCGGCTACGAGCAGTACTTC. It is translated as CASSNRRTFGYEQYF. The whole variable domain, remainder taken from reference TRBV2 and TRBJ2-7, is EPEVTQTPSHQVTQMGQEVILRCVPISNHLYFYWYRQILGQKVEFLVSFYNNEISEKSEIFDDQFSVERPDGSNFTLKIRSTKLEDSAMYFCASSNRRTFGYEQYFGPGTRLTVT.

This rearrangement joins TRBV6-1 to TRBJ2-7; TRBD2 agrees at 7 bases. Trimming took 2 bases from V and 0 from J; bases not matched to a gene: 4. CDR3 length: 15 residues. Germline assignment: CDR1 MNHNS and CDR2 SASEGT. The CDR3 spells CASSEPSGSSYEQYF. Written as DNA, the CDR3 is TGTGCCAGCAGTGAACCTAGCGGTAGCTCCTACGAGCAGTACTTC.

The J gene is TRBJ2-6, the V gene TRBV28; D is unclear. V was shortened by 7 bases and J by 5 bases, with 12 bases between the two germline ends. Germline CDR1 MDHEN, CDR2 SYDVKM. The CDR3 spans 14 residues. The CDR3 protein is CASTSGWWANVLTF. As DNA, the CDR3 is TGTGCCAGCACATCAGGTTGGTGGGCCAACGTCCTGACTTTC.

The V call is TRBV29-1, the J call TRBJ2-7; D is ambiguous. Between the trimmed V and J ends, which lost 4 bases and 9 bases, there was a span of 19 bases. Germline assignment: CDR1 SQVTM and CDR2 ANQGSEA. The CDR3 loop spans 13 amino acids. CDR3 DNA sequence: TGCAGCGTTGTAATGGGAATGGGCCTGGGGCAGTACTTC. Protein product: CSVVMGMGLGQYF.

The chain combines TRBV19 with TRBJ1-2; 9 bases map to TRBD1. The CDR3 totals 16 residues. The ends lost 4 bases at V and 2 bases at J; junction bases unmatched: 8. CDR1 LNHDA and CDR2 SQIVND come from the germline V gene (reference sequence). Here the CDR3 reads CASSTTGQGGNYGYTF. CDR3 sequence (DNA): TGTGCCAGTAGTACCACGGGACAGGGCGGAAACTATGGCTACACCTTC.

This chain links TRBV10-2 with TRBJ2-6, with D possibly matching TRBD2 (5 bases). The CDR3 length is 17 residues. V shed 4 bases and J shed 0 bases, with 13 bases lying between them. The V gene's germline CDR1 is WSHSY and CDR2 SAAADI. DNA for the CDR3: TGCGCCAGCAGTGGGACTTCAGAAGTCTCTGGGGCCAACGTCCTGACTTTC. It translates to CASSGTSEVSGANVLTF.

The chain links TRBV19 to TRBJ1-1, with no clear D. In germline, CDR1 is LNHDA, CDR2 SQIVND (reference sequence). With 5 bases removed from V and 0 bases from J, the gap between germline ends came to 16 bases. The CDR3 has 16 residues. CDR3 coding DNA: TGTGCCAGTAGTCGACGGAGCGGGTGGGTGAACACTGAAGCTTTCTTT. It is translated as CASSRRSGWVNTEAFF.

J is TRBJ1-4 and V is TRBV15; 8 bases match TRBD1. CDR3 size: 15 residues. Germline V gene lookup returns CDR1 LNHNV and CDR2 YYDKDF (reference sequence). V lost 0 bases to trimming and J lost 11 bases; unmatched junction nucleotides: 8. The CDR3 coding sequence is TGTGCCACCAGCAGAGATTTAACGACAGGGGACAAACTGTTTTTT. This gives the protein CATSRDLTTGDKLFF.

The V gene is TRBV28, the J gene TRBJ2-1, with no clear D. CDR1 is MDHEN and CDR2 is SYDVKM in the germline V gene. The CDR3 is 17 amino acids. Trimming shortened V by 7 bases and J by 0 bases, and 19 bases separated the two germline ends. The CDR3 is CASNSRRGQSSYNEQFF. Here the CDR3 DNA reads TGTGCCAGCAACTCCCGAAGAGGTCAAAGCTCCTACAATGAGCAGTTCTTC.

Note on this clone: The sample carries other DNA sequences with the same CDR3. The chain carries TRBV19 and TRBJ2-3, with D possibly being TRBD2 (5 bases). Deletions cut 6 bases from V and 0 bases from J, with 10 bases between. In germline, CDR1 is LNHDA, CDR2 SQIVND (reference sequence). The CDR3 has 14 residues. The CDR3 nucleotides read TGTGCCAGTAGGCCCAGCGGTAGCACAGATACGCAGTATTTT. Translated, it gives CASRPSGSTDTQYF.

This clone was detected ten times or more. This rearrangement joins TRBV6-1 to TRBJ1-2; D is unclear. The CDR3 has 14 residues. Trimming removed 1 base from V and 4 bases from J, with 10 bases in between. Germline CDR1 is MNHNS and CDR2 is SASEGT. For the CDR3, the DNA is TGTGCCAGCAGTGAAGGGCCCCGGGGCTATGGCTACACCTTC. It specifies CASSEGPRGYGYTF.

As DNA, the CDR3 is TGTGCCAGCAGCTTGGCGTATCCGACCTACTATGGCTACACCTTC. This sequence encodes CASSLAYPTYYGYTF. The chain has TRBV5-5 and TRBJ1-2, with unresolved D. Trimming took 0 bases from V and 3 from J, leaving 12 bases between them. CDR1 is SGHKS and CDR2 is YYEKEE in the germline V gene (reference sequence). The CDR3 runs to 15 residues.

The table lists this clone with a count of one. The chain is built from TRBV18 and TRBJ1-1, with 7 bases identical to TRBD1. There are 14 residues in the CDR3. Germline V gene data show CDR1 as KGHSH and CDR2 as LQKENI. DNA for the CDR3: TGTGCAGCTCAAGGGGGCAGAGTGAACACTGAAGCTTTCTTT. Encoded protein: CAAQGGRVNTEAFF.

The chain carries TRBV7-8 and TRBJ1-3, with 9 bases that match TRBD1. The J segment lost 4 bases and the V segment lost 5 bases, leaving 6 bases of the junction unmatched. There are 15 residues in the CDR3. From germline, CDR1 is SGHVS and CDR2 FQNEAQ. This chain's CDR3 is CASSRTGGFGNTIYF. The DNA for the CDR3 is TGTGCCAGCAGCCGCACAGGGGGCTTCGGAAACACCATATATTTT. The variable domain in full, completed from reference TRBV7-8 and TRBJ1-3, reads GAGVSQSPRYKVAKRGQDVALRCDPISGHVSLFWYQQALGQGPEFLTYFQNEAQLDKSGLPSDRFFAERPEGSVSTLKIQRTQQEDSAVYLCASSRTGGFGNTIYFGEGSWLTVV.

V and J are TRBV7-8 and TRBJ1-5; no clear D gene. This CDR3 has 16 residues. V was trimmed by 1 base and J by 3 bases, leaving 13 bases between them. CDR1 SGHVS and CDR2 FQNEAQ come from the germline V gene. The CDR3 sequence is CASSLVVRRNNQPQHF. CDR3 DNA: TGTGCCAGCAGCTTAGTGGTACGCAGGAACAATCAGCCCCAGCATTTT.

There are many counts of this clone. The genes are TRBV21-1 and TRBJ1-2. TRBV21-1 has pseudogene status. The CDR3 is 11 residues long. The chain's CDR3 is CASSKGGKNIF. For the CDR3, the DNA is TGTGCCAGCAGCAAAGGGGGGAAAAACATCTTC.

The V gene is TRBV5-4, the J gene TRBJ1-2; D is ambiguous. The length of the CDR3 is 19 residues. Trimming cost V 4 bases and J 4 bases, with 29 bases left between them. Germline assignment: CDR1 SGHNT and CDR2 YYREEE (reference sequence). CDR3 nucleotides: TGTGCCAGCAGCCTACTACAATCCACGGACCAACCTTGGGGCTATGGCTACACCTTC. Protein product: CASSLLQSTDQPWGYGYTF.

This clone has only a few counts. The chain is built from TRBV18 and TRBJ2-5; D is possibly TRBD1 (6 bases). This CDR3 comprises 13 residues. Between the trimmed V and J ends, which lost 2 bases and 3 bases, there was a span of 7 bases. Germline V CDR1 and CDR2: KGHSH, LQKENI. Here the CDR3 DNA reads TGTGCCAGCTCACCAAACAGGGAAGAGACCCAGTACTTC. Amino acid sequence: CASSPNREETQYF. Variable domain in full (rest from reference TRBV18 and TRBJ2-5): NAGVMQNPRHLVRRRGQEARLRCSPMKGHSHVYWYRQLPEEGLKFMVYLQKENIIDESGMPKERFSAEFPKEGPSILRIQQVVRGDSAAYFCASSPNREETQYFGPGTRLLVL.

The V call is TRBV15, the J call TRBJ1-3, with 7 bases that match TRBD1. The CDR3 is made up of 15 amino acids. With V trimmed by 1 base and J by 4 bases, 4 bases remained unmatched. Germline V gene data show CDR1 as LNHNV and CDR2 as YYDKDF (reference sequence). The CDR3 here is CATSRARGQGNTIYF. The CDR3 coding sequence is TGTGCCACCAGCAGAGCTAGGGGGCAGGGAAACACCATATATTTT.